The source of this T cell receptor (beta chain) is a study of blood T cell repertoires in COVID-19 (dated by TCRdb to the early 2020s). Context from the whole study: Samples covering the acute and convalescent phases of COVID-19 were provided by collaborators in the United States, Italy and Spain. The prospective study material was composed of cDNA or gDNA derived from T cells, B-cell-depleted T cells, or PBMCs. Deeply sampled blood TCRbeta repertoires from subjects exposed to, actively infected with, or recovered from COVID-19 were included in the dataset. A freely available public database, intended as a resource for researchers studying the immune response to SARS-CoV-2, is where the repertoires were released. Samples were obtained from the ongoing ImmuneRACE study (first 160 participants) and from 1,254 subjects provided by 6 global collaborators. A de-identified subject ID, COVID-19 status, age in years and sex were almost always included in the sample metadata. Where HLA class I and class II types were available, the types were taken from metadata supplied by the sample provider, not from assay-based typing.

In the prospective study, participants were roughly 18 to 100 years old, resided in approximately 22 geographic areas of the United States, and were enrolled through a virtual design. Cohort assignment in the prospective study relied on participant-reported clinical history from a screening survey and a study questionnaire. In the prospective study, mobile phlebotomists collected whole blood, serum and a nasopharyngeal or oropharyngeal swab from each participant. Participants in the prospective study had the option to provide additional blood draws and questionnaires over a roughly 2-month period. Before DNA extraction, blood samples from the prospective study were shipped at room temperature or frozen. V and J are trimmed by 2 bases and 8 bases, and the gene matches miss 6 bases of the junction. CDR1 and CDR2, looked up from the germline V gene, are ENHRY and SYGVKD. Including the terminal cysteine and phenylalanine, the CDR3 comprises 15 residues. The kept DNA is CDR3 alone, 45 bases in frame from the first base.

TCRbeta CDR3 regions were amplified from genomic DNA using the immunoSEQ Assay, a bias-controlled multiplex PCR. In the paper's pipeline: The number of nucleated cells in each sample was estimated from the amplification of reference gene primers within the assay. To quantify the absolute abundance of each unique TCRbeta CDR3 rearrangement, sequence reads were collapsed and filtered. For each sample, productive Simpson clonality was calculated as the square root of Simpson's diversity index across productive rearrangements. Here the immuneACCESS table is served through TCRdb, limited to in-frame sequences with V and J called. Missing clones are a known gap in these copies; in checked studies unresolved V genes cover under half, and the rest lacks a known reason. That table supplies the V and J calls and clone size; D and trimming were determined from the DNA. Within this sample are roughly 200,000 clones, with approximately 80% of them counted one time only. In total, the top ten clones hold 4% to 6.5% of the sample.

The table lists this clone with a few counts. Its antigen has not been determined. No much larger clone is present one base from it, and per-base qualities are unavailable. The investigation overall reported the following: The amount of clinical and demographic metadata varied by source and participant and was provided uncurated.

This clonotype originated in a woman aged 60-75 years with acute COVID-19. The chain joins TRBV10-3 to TRBJ1-4, and 9 bases in between align with TRBD1. Material for sequencing was PBMCs or T cells enriched from blood (not recorded which). The base sequence is TGTGCCATCAGTGAGGGATGGGACAGGGCGGAAAAACTGTTTTTT. Translation gives CAISEGWDRAEKLFF.